The clone carrying this T cell receptor (beta chain) came up many times. Antigen: not known. The CDR3 is 12 residues long. CDR1 is SEHNR and CDR2 is FQNEAQ in the germline V gene (reference sequence). The V end was cut by 0 bases, the J end by 4 bases, with 1 base between. This library used about 400 ng RNA and molecular barcoded adaptors spanning alpha/delta and beta/gamma chains. MiXCR was run by TCRdb on the reads, yielding one entry per CDR3 protein. The sample contains fewer than 50,000 distinct CDR3 sequences, roughly 15% of which appear only once. This sample is part of a study of read filtering for tumor transcriptome and immune sequencing. Notes on the study in general: IR-seq captured clonotypes deeper and more reliably than RNA-seq. Dropping single-read clonotypes raised IR-seq and RNA-seq shared-clonotype correlation.

Sampling of bone marrow took place during active disease in every patient. The chain combines TRBV7-9 with TRBJ1-5; D is unclear. Sequencing was performed on a population of CD138-negative cells sorted from bone marrow. This receptor was identified in a donor aged 40 or older with multiple myeloma. CDR3 protein: CASSLANQPQHF. For the CDR3, the DNA is TGTGCCAGCAGCTTAGCGAATCAGCCCCAGCATTTT. Together with reference TRBV7-9 and TRBJ1-5, the CDR3 gives the full variable domain: DTGVSQNPRHKITKRGQNVTFRCDPISEHNRLYWYRQTLGQGPEFLTYFQNEAQLEKSRLLSDRFSAERPKGSFSTLEIQRTEQGDSAMYLCASSLANQPQHFGDGTRLSIL.